This TCR beta chain was recovered during a study of Ad26.COV2.S vaccination and SARS-CoV-2 variants. Germline V gene lookup returns CDR1 LNHNV and CDR2 YYDKDF (reference sequence). Trimming took 4 bases from V and 3 from J; bases not matched to a gene: 7. The CDR3 has 15 residues. Sequencing used immunoSEQ multiplex PCR; TCRdb keeps in-frame clones, though not all of them. Among about 350,000 clones listed, 92% were seen once. Sequencing was performed on peripheral blood, taken after recovery from COVID-19. The sequence was obtained from a human donor who had recovered from COVID-19. The V gene is TRBV15, the J gene TRBJ1-1; 8 nucleotides match TRBD1. The CDR3 loop reads CATSKQGGGYTEAFF. CDR3 in DNA: TGTGCCACCAGCAAACAGGGGGGAGGGTACACTGAAGCTTTCTTT.